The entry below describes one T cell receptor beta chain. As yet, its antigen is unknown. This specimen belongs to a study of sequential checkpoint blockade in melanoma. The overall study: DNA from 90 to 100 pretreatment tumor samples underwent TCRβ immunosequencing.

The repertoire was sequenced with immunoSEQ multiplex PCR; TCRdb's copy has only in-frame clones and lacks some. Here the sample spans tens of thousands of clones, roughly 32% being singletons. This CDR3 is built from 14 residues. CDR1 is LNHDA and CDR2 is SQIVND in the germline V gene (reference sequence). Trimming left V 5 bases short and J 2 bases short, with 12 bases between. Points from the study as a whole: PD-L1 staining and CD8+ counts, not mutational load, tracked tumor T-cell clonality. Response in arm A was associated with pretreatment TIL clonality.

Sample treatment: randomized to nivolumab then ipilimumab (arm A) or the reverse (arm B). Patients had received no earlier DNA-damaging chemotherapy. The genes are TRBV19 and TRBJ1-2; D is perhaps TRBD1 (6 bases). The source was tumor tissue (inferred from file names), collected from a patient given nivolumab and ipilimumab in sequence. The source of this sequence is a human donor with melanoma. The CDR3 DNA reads TGTGCCAGTAGTCGAGGGGGGCAGAACTATGGCTACACCTTC. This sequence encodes CASSRGGQNYGYTF.